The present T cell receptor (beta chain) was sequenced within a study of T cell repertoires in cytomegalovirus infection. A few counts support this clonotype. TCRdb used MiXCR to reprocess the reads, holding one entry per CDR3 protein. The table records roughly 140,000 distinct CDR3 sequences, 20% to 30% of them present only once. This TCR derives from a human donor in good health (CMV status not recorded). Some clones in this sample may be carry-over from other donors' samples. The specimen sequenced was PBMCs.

This CDR3 reads CSASRRAYNEQFF. The CDR3 DNA follows: TGCAGTGCTAGCCGTAGGGCCTACAATGAGCAGTTCTTC. J is TRBJ2-1 and V is TRBV20-1; D not resolved. CDR1 and CDR2 from the germline V gene are DFQATT and SNEGSKA (reference sequence). V gave up 3 bases and J gave up 2 bases, with 8 bases separating them. This CDR3 has 13 amino acids.